One and the same sample provided the 18 T cell receptor beta chains below, sequenced in a study of T cells in Graves' hyperthyroidism and ophthalmopathy. The TCR beta CDR3 regions underwent amplification using RNA transcripts as the source. HTBI primers were the set used in a first-round RT-PCR of the TCR CDR3. TCRdb re-called the multiplex PCR reads through MiXCR, storing one row per CDR3 protein. The sample records 500,000 to 750,000 distinct CDR3 sequences, 12% to 15% being singletons. Sequenced sample: blood. The receptors here all came from a woman younger than 30 with Graves' ophthalmopathy.

This clonotype turned up a few times. This chain links TRBV4-2 with TRBJ2-7, with TRBD2 matching over 16 bases. Germline loops: CDR1 LGHNA, CDR2 YNFKEQ. Trimming cost V 0 bases and J 4 bases; bases outside gene matches: 12. The CDR3 has 20 residues. The CDR3 nucleotides read TGTGCCAGCAGCCAAGATACGGGCGGGGGACTAGCGGGAGGGAGGTACGAGCAGTACTTC. Translated: CASSQDTGGGLAGGRYEQYF.

For the CDR3, the DNA is TGTGCCAGCAGCTTAAGACCGGAGCGGGGACTAGCGGGGCCGTACGAGCAGTACTTC. It specifies CASSLRPERGLAGPYEQYF. The V call is TRBV7-2, the J call TRBJ2-7; 13 nucleotides align to TRBD2. The J segment lost 4 bases and the V segment lost 2 bases, leaving 14 bases of the junction unmatched. Germline V gene sequence: CDR1 SGHTA, CDR2 FQGNSA. The CDR3 is 19 residues long. The full variable domain, in which reference TRBV7-2 and TRBJ2-7 provide the parts outside the CDR3, is GAGVSQSPSNKVTEKGKDVELRCDPISGHTALYWYRQSLGQGLEFLIYFQGNSAPDKSGLPSDRFSAERTGGSVSTLTIQRTQQEDSAVYLCASSLRPERGLAGPYEQYFGPGTRLTVT.

This clonotype was found many times. The V call is TRBV3-1, the J call TRBJ1-1; weak D call: TRBD1 (6 bases). The germline V gene has CDR1 LGHDT and CDR2 YNNKEL (reference sequence). The CDR3 length is 14 residues. The V end lost 2 bases, the J end lost 1 base, and 8 bases lay between the germline ends. CDR3 DNA sequence: TGTGCCAGCAGCCAAATACAGGGGAACACTGAAGCTTTCTTT. Its protein is CASSQIQGNTEAFF.

The genes are TRBV7-2 and TRBJ2-4; 8 bases map to TRBD2. This CDR3 is built from 17 residues. Trimming took 5 bases from V and 1 from J; bases not matched to a gene: 10. Germline CDR1 SGHTA, CDR2 FQGNSA. The CDR3 sequence: CASSPRLASSAKNIQYF. The CDR3 DNA is TGTGCCAGCAGCCCCCGACTAGCGAGCAGTGCCAAAAACATTCAGTACTTC.

This clonotype was seen at least ten times. The chain combines TRBV20-1 with TRBJ2-5, with 7 bases lining up with TRBD1. Germline V lookup: CDR1 DFQATT, CDR2 SNEGSKA (reference sequence). The CDR3 has 13 amino acids. J was trimmed by 9 bases and V by 6 bases; bases with no gene match: 13. CDR3 bases: TGCAGTGCCAGTCCGGGACATGACAGGGCCCAGTACTTC. Protein product: CSASPGHDRAQYF.

The chain joins TRBV30 to TRBJ1-6; D gene ambiguous. This CDR3 has 14 residues. The V and J ends lost 2 bases and 4 bases respectively, with 9 bases between them. Germline V gene sequence: CDR1 GTSNPN, CDR2 SVGIG (reference sequence). Written as DNA, the CDR3 is TGTGCCTGGAGTCCCCCGGTTTATAATTCACCCCTCCACTTT. Its protein is CAWSPPVYNSPLHF.

In the case of this clonotype: Possible read error: a much larger clone is one base away. The V call is TRBV14, the J call TRBJ2-5; D is unresolved. Germline V gives CDR1 SGHDN, CDR2 FVKESK. The CDR3 loop spans 15 amino acids. The chain's CDR3 is CASIQDFASWETQYF. The CDR3 coding sequence is TGTGCCAGCATCCAAGATTTTGCGTCGTGGGAGACCCAGTACTTC.

This clonotype was detected many times. The chain has TRBV5-6 and TRBJ2-7, with 14 bases aligning to TRBD2. This CDR3 spans 17 amino acids. J lost 0 bases, V lost 4 bases, and 6 bases had no gene match. From germline, CDR1 is SGHDT and CDR2 YYEEEE. CDR3 region: CASSRLAGGPSSYEQYF. For the CDR3, the DNA is TGTGCCAGCAGCCGACTAGCGGGAGGGCCTTCCTCCTACGAGCAGTACTTC. Supplemented by reference TRBV5-6 and TRBJ2-7, the full variable domain reads DAGVTQSPTHLIKTRGQQVTLRCSPKSGHDTVSWYQQALGQGPQFIFQYYEEEERQRGNFPDRFSGHQFPNYSSELNVNALLLGDSALYLCASSRLAGGPSSYEQYFGPGTRLTVT.

The chain combines TRBV20-1 with TRBJ2-5, with TRBD2 matching 9 bases. The CDR3 contains 15 residues. The germline V gene encodes CDR1 DFQATT and CDR2 SNEGSKA (reference sequence). Trimming at V came to 6 bases and at J to 5 bases, leaving 13 bases not matched to a gene. The CDR3 DNA reads as TGCAGTGCAGACCCCCGCGGGAGGGATGGGGAGACCCAGTACTTC. Protein sequence: CSADPRGRDGETQYF.

This clonotype was recorded at least ten times. The V gene is TRBV7-9, the J gene TRBJ2-7; 10 bases agree with TRBD1. The germline V gene has CDR1 SEHNR and CDR2 FQNEAQ (reference sequence). V lost 5 bases to trimming and J lost 4 bases; unmatched junction nucleotides: 8. CDR3 length equals 15 residues. The CDR3 is CASSPLTGGAYEQYF. CDR3 bases: TGTGCCAGCAGCCCTTTGACAGGGGGCGCGTACGAGCAGTACTTC.

This clonotype has more than one count but fewer than ten. The chain combines TRBV12-3 or TRBV12-4 with TRBJ2-7; tentative D call: TRBD1 (7 bases). The CDR3 spans 16 residues. Trimming took off 8 bases at V and 6 bases at J, with 26 bases between the two ends. The CDR3 DNA reads TGTGCCAGCTCGCACCGGGACAGCGGACCCGGGGGCGAGCAGTACTTC. Its protein product is CASSHRDSGPGGEQYF.

This clonotype has a handful of counts. The chain carries TRBV20-1 and TRBJ1-2; D gene uncertain. This CDR3 contains 10 residues. V gave up 3 bases and J gave up 5 bases, with 4 bases separating them. The germline V gene encodes CDR1 DFQATT and CDR2 SNEGSKA (reference sequence). CDR3 protein: CSAREYGYTF. CDR3 coding DNA: TGCAGTGCTAGGGAGTATGGCTACACCTTC.

This clonotype was detected ten times or more. This rearrangement joins TRBV2 to TRBJ2-7, with 7 bases lining up with TRBD1. Germline-derived CDR1 and CDR2 are SNHLY and FYNNEI. The CDR3 is made up of 13 amino acids. V was clipped by 5 bases and J by 5 bases; unmatched bases: 6. The CDR3 loop is CASSPDRVHEQYF. CDR3 sequence (DNA): TGTGCCAGCAGTCCCGACAGGGTCCACGAGCAGTACTTC.

This clonotype has just a few counts. The V gene is TRBV10-2, the J gene TRBJ1-6; tentative D call: TRBD1 (6 bases). Between the trimmed V and J ends, which lost 4 bases and 8 bases, there was a span of 12 bases. CDR1 and CDR2 from the germline V gene are WSHSY and SAAADI. The CDR3 has 14 residues. CDR3 loop: CASSVEGEDSPLHF. The CDR3 nucleotides read TGCGCCAGCAGTGTTGAGGGGGAGGATTCACCCCTCCACTTT.

This chain links TRBV24-1 with TRBJ2-6; D gene uncertain. Germline assignment: CDR1 KGHDR and CDR2 SFDVKD. The V and J ends lost 0 bases and 0 bases respectively, with 5 bases between them. The CDR3 covers 16 residues. DNA for the CDR3: TGTGCCACCAGTGATTTGGGGCCCTCTGGGGCCAACGTCCTGACTTTC. Translated, it gives CATSDLGPSGANVLTF.

The chain combines TRBV5-1 with TRBJ1-1; 7 bases are shared with TRBD1. Per the germline V gene, CDR1 is SGHRS and CDR2 is YFSETQ. There are 16 residues in the CDR3. V dropped 0 bases and J dropped 1; count of bases not matched to a gene: 6. The CDR3 DNA reads TGCGCCAGCAGCTTGGCCCCGGACAGGACGAACACTGAAGCTTTCTTT. Encoded protein: CASSLAPDRTNTEAFF.

The CDR3 nucleotides read TGTGCCAGCAGTTACGAGGGAGGGCCGGGGACCCAGTACTTC. Protein: CASSYEGGPGTQYF. The V call is TRBV12-3 or TRBV12-4, the J call TRBJ2-5; 7 bases line up with TRBD2. The V gene end was trimmed by 4 bases and the J gene end by 7 bases; junction bases not matched to a gene: 9. The CDR3 consists of 14 residues.

This clonotype occurred many times. This sequence joins TRBV20-1 and TRBJ2-7; D assignment may be TRBD1 or TRBD2 (6 bases each). The germline gives CDR1 DFQATT, CDR2 SNEGSKA (reference sequence). The CDR3 consists of 15 residues. Trimming took 1 base from V and 5 from J, leaving 18 bases between them. In nucleotides, the CDR3 is TGCAGTGCTAGAGGACCAAGGACGGGGGCTCACGAGCAGTACTTC. Protein: CSARGPRTGAHEQYF.